A single sample is the source of the 21 T cell receptor beta chains below, sequenced in a study of T cells in localized non-small cell lung cancer. The protocol was immunoSEQ multiplex PCR, while the TCRdb copy is restricted to in-frame clones and leaves out a portion. The sample holds around 2,000 clones, 20% to 25% seen once. Sample: normal lung tissue next to the tumor, taken before any cancer treatment. Every receptor here comes from a female donor at least 60 years old with stage II lung adenocarcinoma.

The chain couples TRBV11-3 to TRBJ1-2; D is undetermined. The CDR3 runs to 14 residues. The germline gives CDR1 SGHNT, CDR2 YENEEA. Between the trimmed V and J ends, which lost 2 bases and 4 bases, there was a span of 11 bases. In DNA, the CDR3 is TGTGCCAGCAGCTTATTTCGGTGGGGCTATGGCTACACCTTC. Protein: CASSLFRWGYGYTF.

In DNA form, the CDR3 reads TGCGCCAGCAACATTGGGTCCGGACTAGTATCCTACAATGAGCAGTTCTTC. Protein sequence: CASNIGSGLVSYNEQFF. The gene calls are TRBV10-2 and TRBJ2-1, with 7 bases aligning to TRBD2. Trimming removed 7 bases from V and 1 base from J; junction bases left unmatched: 13. This CDR3 is built from 17 residues. CDR1 and CDR2 from the germline V gene are WSHSY and SAAADI.

By proportion, this clone is large. For the CDR3, the DNA is TGTGCCAGCAGCTTGGGGCAACTGAACACTGAAGCTTTCTTT. This codes for CASSLGQLNTEAFF. V usage is TRBV11-3 and J usage is TRBJ1-1; a weak D match, TRBD1 (5 bases). This CDR3 has 14 amino acids. V was pared by 3 bases and J by 0 bases, with 8 bases between. Germline lookup yields CDR1 SGHNT and CDR2 YENEEA.

This clone has just a few counts. V and J are TRBV6-8 and TRBJ2-7, with 9 bases matching TRBD1. V shed 2 bases, J shed 4 bases, and the junction held 3 bases outside the gene matches. This CDR3 contains 14 residues. Germline V gene lookup returns CDR1 MNHGY and CDR2 SAAAGT. The CDR3 reads CASSYGTGKYEQYF. Written as DNA, the CDR3 is TGTGCCAGCAGTTACGGGACAGGGAAATACGAGCAGTACTTC.

A few counts support this clone. The genes are TRBV29-1 and TRBJ2-1; 9 nucleotides agree with TRBD2. V was pared by 5 bases and J by 4 bases, with 9 bases of the junction left unmatched. CDR3 length equals 15 residues. The germline V gene has CDR1 SQVTM and CDR2 ANQGSEA. DNA of the CDR3: TGCAGCGTTAACAAGGGAACTAGCGGGTACAATGAGCAGTTCTTC. It codes for CSVNKGTSGYNEQFF.

This chain connects TRBV25-1 to TRBJ1-4; weak D call: TRBD1 (6 bases). The V gene lost 3 bases and the J gene lost 8 bases, with 19 bases spanning the gap. The germline V gene has CDR1 MGHDK and CDR2 SYGVNS. The CDR3 length is 16 residues. CDR3 protein: CASSEGNRVGIEKLFF. The CDR3 DNA reads TGTGCCAGCAGTGAGGGGAACAGGGTCGGGATAGAAAAACTGTTTTTT. Complete variable domain (other parts from reference TRBV25-1 and TRBJ1-4): EADIYQTPRYLVIGTGKKITLECSQTMGHDKMYWYQQDPGMELHLIHYSYGVNSTEKGDLSSESTVSRIRTEHFPLTLESARPSHTSQYLCASSEGNRVGIEKLFFGSGTQLSVL.

V is TRBV11-3 and J is TRBJ1-6, with D unresolved. CDR1 is SGHNT and CDR2 is YENEEA in the germline V gene. Trimming left V 3 bases short and J 7 bases short, with 10 bases between. The CDR3 totals 14 residues. The CDR3 DNA follows: TGTGCCAGCAGCTTGGGAAATTACAATTCACCCCTCCACTTT. This sequence encodes CASSLGNYNSPLHF. Full variable domain (remainder filled in from reference TRBV11-3 and TRBJ1-6): EAGVVQSPRYKIIEKKQPVAFWCNPISGHNTLYWYLQNLGQGPELLIRYENEEAVDDSQLPKDRFSAERLKGVDSTLKIQPAELGDSAVYLCASSLGNYNSPLHFGNGTRLTVT.

The chain links TRBV19 to TRBJ2-1; TRBD1 is a possible D gene (6 bases). Germline V lookup: CDR1 LNHDA, CDR2 SQIVND (reference sequence). V was trimmed by 5 bases and J by 7 bases, leaving 15 bases between them. The CDR3 is 14 amino acids. CDR3 sequence reads: CASSVQGPRNEQFF. The DNA of the CDR3 is TGTGCCAGTAGTGTGCAGGGGCCGAGGAATGAGCAGTTCTTC.

The chain has TRBV11-3 and TRBJ2-1; 7 bases fit TRBD1. Looked up from germline, CDR1 is SGHNT and CDR2 is YENEEA. Unmatched junction bases numbered 5, after V lost 4 bases and J lost 2 bases. The length of the CDR3 is 15 residues. CDR3 bases: TGTGCCAGCAGCTCGACAGGGCGGACCTACAATGAGCAGTTCTTC. It encodes CASSSTGRTYNEQFF. The variable domain in full, completed from reference TRBV11-3 and TRBJ2-1, reads EAGVVQSPRYKIIEKKQPVAFWCNPISGHNTLYWYLQNLGQGPELLIRYENEEAVDDSQLPKDRFSAERLKGVDSTLKIQPAELGDSAVYLCASSSTGRTYNEQFFGPGTRLTVL.

This clone has a handful of counts. This specimen includes other DNA sequences encoding the same CDR3. The chain joins TRBV9 to TRBJ1-2; perhaps TRBD1 as D (5 bases). There are 14 residues in the CDR3. Trimming removed 2 bases from V and 2 bases from J, with 10 bases in between. Germline CDR1 is SGDLS and CDR2 is YYNGEE. This CDR3 reads CASSVGRANYGYTF. In DNA form, the CDR3 reads TGTGCCAGCAGCGTGGGACGGGCGAACTATGGCTACACCTTC. Full variable domain (missing parts from reference TRBV9 and TRBJ1-2): DSGVTQTPKHLITATGQRVTLRCSPRSGDLSVYWYQQSLDQGLQFLIQYYNGEERAKGNILERFSAQQFPDLHSELNLSSLELGDSALYFCASSVGRANYGYTFGSGTRLTVV.

The chain has TRBV19 and TRBJ2-5; 8 bases are shared with TRBD1. The CDR3 is 15 residues long. Per germline, CDR1 LNHDA and CDR2 SQIVND (reference sequence). Trimming took 3 bases from V and 5 from J; bases not matched to a gene: 8. The CDR3 loop is CASSMGQATRETQYF. Written as DNA, the CDR3 is TGTGCCAGTAGTATGGGACAGGCCACGAGGGAGACCCAGTACTTC. The variable domain in full, with the rest retrieved from reference TRBV19 and TRBJ2-5, is DGGITQSPKYLFRKEGQNVTLSCEQNLNHDAMYWYRQDPGQGLRLIYYSQIVNDFQKGDIAEGYSVSREKKESFPLTVTSAQKNPTAFYLCASSMGQATRETQYFGPGTRLLVL.

V is TRBV11-3 and J is TRBJ2-1, with D tentatively TRBD2 (6 bases). V was clipped by 4 bases and J by 7 bases, with 17 bases between them. Germline V lookup: CDR1 SGHNT, CDR2 YENEEA. This CDR3 contains 15 residues. In DNA, the CDR3 is TGTGCCAGCAGCTCAGGTGGTCCCCTAGCGAATGAGCAGTTCTTC. Protein sequence: CASSSGGPLANEQFF.

By frequency in the sample, this clone is medium-sized. The chain's CDR3 is CAISVRESRASRGILALRQYF. For the CDR3, the DNA is TGTGCCATCAGTGTACGGGAATCTCGGGCTTCTCGGGGGATCCTGGCCCTACGACAGTACTTC. V is TRBV10-3 and J is TRBJ2-7, with a possible D match to TRBD2 (6 bases). The V end lost 4 bases, the J end lost 10 bases, and 41 bases lay between the germline ends. Germline loops: CDR1 ENHRY, CDR2 SYGVKD. This CDR3 comprises 21 residues.

This clone was seen a few times. Here the CDR3 reads CASSSLTGGYSYNEQFF. For the CDR3, the DNA is TGTGCCAGCAGTTCTTTGACAGGGGGTTACTCCTACAATGAGCAGTTCTTC. This chain joins TRBV6-8 and TRBJ2-1, with TRBD1 identical over 9 bases. This CDR3 spans 17 amino acids. CDR1 and CDR2 (germline): MNHGY, SAAAGT. V was clipped by 4 bases and J by 0 bases; unmatched bases: 7.

This clone has a handful of counts. The CDR3 is CASSVGVGYQETQYF. CDR3 in DNA: TGTGCCAGCAGCGTAGGGGTCGGGTACCAAGAGACCCAGTACTTC. The chain joins TRBV9 to TRBJ2-5, with D unresolved. CDR1 SGDLS and CDR2 YYNGEE come from the germline V gene. The CDR3 length is 15 residues. V was pared by 0 bases and J by 0 bases, with 9 bases between.

This clone was counted only a few times. The V and J genes are TRBV19 and TRBJ1-1; 8 nucleotides match TRBD1. With 9 bases clipped from V and 1 base from J, the junction kept 4 bases outside the gene matches. Germline V gives CDR1 LNHDA, CDR2 SQIVND (reference sequence). The CDR3 runs to 13 residues. The CDR3 sequence: CASAGQGNTEAFF. CDR3 coding DNA: TGTGCCAGCGCCGGACAGGGGAACACTGAAGCTTTCTTT.

The chain links TRBV12-2 to TRBJ1-1. TRBV12-2 is annotated as a pseudogene. The CDR3 spans 14 residues. The CDR3 DNA sequence: TGTGCCGGATCCCGCCTCCCCCTGAACACTGAAGCTTTCTTT. This encodes CAGSRLPLNTEAFF.

In its sample, this clone is medium-sized. This chain joins TRBV11-3 and TRBJ2-5; D not resolved. V was shortened by 1 base and J by 5 bases, with 11 bases between the two germline ends. CDR1 and CDR2 from the germline V gene are SGHNT and YENEEA. This CDR3 is 14 amino acids long. Here the CDR3 DNA reads TGTGCCAGCAGCTTAGGTCCGATGGGGGAGACCCAGTACTTC. It specifies CASSLGPMGETQYF.

This clone ranks as medium-sized. Germline and junction disagree at one end, which may indicate a read error. V is TRBV6-8 and J is TRBJ2-1; TRBD1 is a possible D gene (6 bases). The germline CDR1 and CDR2 sequences are MNHGY and SAAAGT. The CDR3 loop spans 12 amino acids. The CDR3 is CAISGPGAEQFF. DNA for the CDR3: TGTGCCATCAGTGGGCCAGGGGCAGAGCAGTTCTTC.

The rearrangement uses TRBV28 and TRBJ2-1; perhaps TRBD2 as D (6 bases). This CDR3 has 15 residues. V was shortened by 6 bases and J by 8 bases, with 20 bases between the two germline ends. The germline gives CDR1 MDHEN, CDR2 SYDVKM. The CDR3 DNA reads as TGTGCCAGCAGGTACGGGGACGGCCGGAGGGATGAGCAGTTCTTC. Protein product: CASRYGDGRRDEQFF.

This clone was counted between two and nine times. The chain employs TRBV28 and TRBJ2-2, with D possibly matching TRBD2 (6 bases). V lost 6 bases and J 4 bases, leaving 12 bases between the germline ends. Per germline, CDR1 MDHEN and CDR2 SYDVKM. This CDR3 spans 14 amino acids. CDR3 bases: TGTGCCAGCAGCTTTTCGGGGGTCACCGGGGAGCTGTTTTTT. This codes for CASSFSGVTGELFF.